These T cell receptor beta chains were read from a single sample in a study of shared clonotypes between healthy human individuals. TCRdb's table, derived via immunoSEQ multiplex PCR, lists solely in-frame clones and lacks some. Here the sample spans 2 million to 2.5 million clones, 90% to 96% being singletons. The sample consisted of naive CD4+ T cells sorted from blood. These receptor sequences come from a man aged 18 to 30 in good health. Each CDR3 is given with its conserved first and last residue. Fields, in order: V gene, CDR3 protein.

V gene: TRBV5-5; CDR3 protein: CASSPRQLLNTEAFF
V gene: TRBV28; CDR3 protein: CASSLFLAAYYNEQFF
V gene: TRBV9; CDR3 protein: CASSVRDSINEKLFF
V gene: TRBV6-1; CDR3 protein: CASSEPSGQGYGYTF
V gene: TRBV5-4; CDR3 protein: CASSLGLPGVTDTQYF
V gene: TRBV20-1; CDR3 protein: CSASGANVLTF
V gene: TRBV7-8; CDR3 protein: CASSRRLAHEQYF
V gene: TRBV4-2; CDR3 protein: CASSQDLPGSGNTIYF
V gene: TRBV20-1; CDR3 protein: CSATRGEQYF
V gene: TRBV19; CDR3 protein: CASSSPGTVNTEAFF
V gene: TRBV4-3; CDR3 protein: CASSQGGTGGEKLFF
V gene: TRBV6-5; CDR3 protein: CASSWSVRVDSPLHF
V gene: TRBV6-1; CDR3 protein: CASSAVGRNQETQYF
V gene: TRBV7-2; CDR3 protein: CASSFGQGAGTDTQYF
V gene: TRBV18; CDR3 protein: CASSTGAETQYF
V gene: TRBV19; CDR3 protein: CASSIEDSTDTQYF
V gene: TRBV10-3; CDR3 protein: CAISYRLAGPEGTQYF
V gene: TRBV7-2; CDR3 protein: CASSMGLAGGPGEQFF
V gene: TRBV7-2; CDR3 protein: CASSLGVSVSYNEQFF
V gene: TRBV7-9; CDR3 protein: CASSLGTSGTSRTDTQYF
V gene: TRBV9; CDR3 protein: CASSVGRVNEQFF
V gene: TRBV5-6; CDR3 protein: CASARERGQSSYNSPLHF
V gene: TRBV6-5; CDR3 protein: CASSPGGAGANVLTF
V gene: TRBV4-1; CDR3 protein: CASSQPTSGYSYEQYF
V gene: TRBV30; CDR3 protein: CAWSAVIGTEAFF
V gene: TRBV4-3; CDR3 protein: CASSPTAGMTDTQYF
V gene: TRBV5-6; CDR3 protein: CASSPRTGAANYGYTF
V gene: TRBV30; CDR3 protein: CAWSVGGSKETQYF
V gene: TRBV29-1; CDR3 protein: CSVILAGIGETQYF
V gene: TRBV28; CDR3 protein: CASSFRQAGVSPLHF
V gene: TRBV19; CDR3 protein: CASSTTGGYEQYF
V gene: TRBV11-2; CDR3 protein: CASSFLGTSGSTDTQYF
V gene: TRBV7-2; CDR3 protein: CASSSRQEPSYGYTF
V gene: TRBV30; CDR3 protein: CAWSVPGSGLANEQFF
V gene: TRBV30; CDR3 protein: CAWSRETGGVNTEAFF
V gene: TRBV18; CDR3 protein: CASSPPSGGSYEQYF
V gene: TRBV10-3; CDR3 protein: CAIRTSGSRSSYNEQFF
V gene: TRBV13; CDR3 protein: CASSLGVYEQYF
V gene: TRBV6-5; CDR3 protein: CASSFRQGIYEQYF
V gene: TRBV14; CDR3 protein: CASSQVGGEQYF
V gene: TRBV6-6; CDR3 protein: CASSYGGQGIDGYTF
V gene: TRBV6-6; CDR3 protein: CASRDPQTRSFF
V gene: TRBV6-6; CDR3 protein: CASRTRDRVGTQYF
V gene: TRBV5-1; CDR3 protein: CASSLDGQGTDTQYF
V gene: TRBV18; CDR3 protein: CASSPLPGETQYF
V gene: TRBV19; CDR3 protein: CASSALGQAHYEQYF
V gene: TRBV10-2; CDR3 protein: CASGLVAGGDNEQFF
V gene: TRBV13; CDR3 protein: CASSSGQGANSPLHF
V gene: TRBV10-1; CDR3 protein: CASSGRGRTGELFF
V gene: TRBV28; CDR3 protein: CASIQGRYGKLFF